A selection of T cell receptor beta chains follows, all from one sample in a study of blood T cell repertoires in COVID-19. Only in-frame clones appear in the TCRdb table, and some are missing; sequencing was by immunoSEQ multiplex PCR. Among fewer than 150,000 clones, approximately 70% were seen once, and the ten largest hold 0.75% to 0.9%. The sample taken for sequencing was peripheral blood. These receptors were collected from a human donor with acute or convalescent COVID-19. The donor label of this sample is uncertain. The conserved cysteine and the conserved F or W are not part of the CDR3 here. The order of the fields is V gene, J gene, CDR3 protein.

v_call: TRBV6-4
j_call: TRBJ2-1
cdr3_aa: ASSEVAGGSNEQF

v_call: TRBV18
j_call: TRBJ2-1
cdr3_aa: ASSPGAGAYNEQF

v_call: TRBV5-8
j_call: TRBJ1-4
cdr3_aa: ASTPGTDGSEKLF

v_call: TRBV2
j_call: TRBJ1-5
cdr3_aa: ASSVERDQPQH

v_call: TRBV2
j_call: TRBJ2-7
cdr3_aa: ASRADRNEQY

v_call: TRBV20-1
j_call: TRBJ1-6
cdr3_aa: SASSYRSSYNSPLH

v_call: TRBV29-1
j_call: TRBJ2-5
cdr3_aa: SVEVEGRETQY

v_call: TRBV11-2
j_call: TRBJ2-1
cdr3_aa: ASSLFGGGAWEQF

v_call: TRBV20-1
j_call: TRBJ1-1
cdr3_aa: SASRNVRGTEAF

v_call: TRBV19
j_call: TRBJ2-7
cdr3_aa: ASGTGASDEQY

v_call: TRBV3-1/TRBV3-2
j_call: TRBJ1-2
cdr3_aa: ASSQHKASRGGYT

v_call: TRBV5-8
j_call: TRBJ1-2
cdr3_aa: ASSIAGNYGYT

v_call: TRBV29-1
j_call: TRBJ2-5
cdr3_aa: SVEDWGLAGGPGQETQY

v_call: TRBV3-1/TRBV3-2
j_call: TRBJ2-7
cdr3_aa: ASSQLESANYEQY

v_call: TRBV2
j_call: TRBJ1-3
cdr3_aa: ASSEGRTGQGNTIY

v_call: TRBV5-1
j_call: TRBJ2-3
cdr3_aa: ASSSRDSQGTDTQY

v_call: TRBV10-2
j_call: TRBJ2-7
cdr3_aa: ASSGSISHGEQY

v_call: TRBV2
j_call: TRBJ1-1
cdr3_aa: ASSDWVWRAF

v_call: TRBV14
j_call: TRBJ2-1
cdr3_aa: ASSQVRGLTSSNEQF

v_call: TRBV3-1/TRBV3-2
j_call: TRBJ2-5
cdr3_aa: ASSLGLEETQY

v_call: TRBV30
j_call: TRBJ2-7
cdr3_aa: AWSVNLYEQY

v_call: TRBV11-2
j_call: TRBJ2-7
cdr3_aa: ASSAPTSDEQY

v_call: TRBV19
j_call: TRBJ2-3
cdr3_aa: AREGGSTQY

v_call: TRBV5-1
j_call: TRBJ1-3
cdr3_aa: ASSLDGGKIGGNTIY

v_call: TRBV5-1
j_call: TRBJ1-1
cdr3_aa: ASRVQGRNTEAF

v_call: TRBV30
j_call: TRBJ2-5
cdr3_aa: AWSPTPKETQY

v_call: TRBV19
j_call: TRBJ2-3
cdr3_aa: ASSIDSGSDTQY

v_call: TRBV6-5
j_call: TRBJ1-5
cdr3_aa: ASSRTGGNDQPQH

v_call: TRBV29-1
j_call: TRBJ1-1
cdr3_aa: SVEDHRGRGTEAF